This T cell receptor beta chain was captured by sequencing in a study of neurological immune-mediated disorders. Study context: Among about 34 multiple sclerosis patients, about 30 were relapsing-remitting and 3 were secondary progressive. The study, taken as a whole, reports: In HTLV-1-associated myelopathy, TCR clonal expansion was greatest, and in multiple sclerosis it was least, below healthy controls. One related-CDR3 cluster, which may be a signature, held the repertoires of 18 of 34 multiple sclerosis patients after phylogenetic grouping.

This CDR3 region has 14 residues. Germline CDR1 is SQVTM and CDR2 is ANQGSEA. Trimming removed 7 bases from V and 3 bases from J; junction bases left unmatched: 9. The sample holds many counts of this clonotype. Its antigen remains unidentified. The cDNA was synthesized by means of template-switch 5'RACE, which was carried out with 10-nucleotide random UMIs. TCRdb re-called the 5' RACE reads with MiXCR, one entry per CDR3 protein. The table lists roughly 75,000 distinct CDR3 sequences, around 2.6% of them singletons. The sequence was obtained from a woman aged 25 to 39 with multiple sclerosis. This rearrangement joins TRBV29-1 to TRBJ2-1; 7 bases are shared with TRBD1. Sequenced: PBMCs. CDR3 nucleotides: TGCAGCGGCCAAGACAGGGTCCTCTACAATGAGCAGTTCTTC. Residues: CSGQDRVLYNEQFF.